This T cell receptor (beta chain) was retrieved from a study of identical twins. From germline, CDR1 is DFQATT and CDR2 SNEGSKA (reference sequence). V shed 5 bases and J shed 0 bases, with 11 bases lying between them. CDR3 length equals 13 residues. This clonotype was observed a handful of times. Template switching (which added a universal primer site) was used, and cDNA carried unique molecular identifiers. One entry per CDR3 protein results from TCRdb running MiXCR on the 5' RACE reads. The sample holds 550,000 to 700,000 distinct CDR3 sequences, 7.5% to 10% seen once. The sample was also linked to a second study, of yellow fever vaccine responses in identical twins.

The sequencing sample was made of PBMCs. V is TRBV20-1 and J is TRBJ2-7; no reliable D call. The receptor was derived from a young woman in good health. The CDR3 here is CSAGLGPSYEQYF. The CDR3 coding sequence is TGCAGTGCTGGGCTTGGCCCCTCCTACGAGCAGTACTTC.